This T cell receptor beta chain appears in the sequencing data of a study of blood T cells in healthy people across ages. Study-wide context: For every two T cells, template switching captured about one barcoded beta molecule.

The study recruited healthy Caucasian donors from Russia who were aged about 6 to 95. Total RNA extraction produced at least 6 micrograms (per sample) for the study. The length of the CDR3 is 16 residues. Germline trimming cut 5 bases from V and 0 bases from J; bases unmatched to any gene: 9. Germline V gives CDR1 SEHNR, CDR2 FQNEAQ (reference sequence). Sample-barcoded 5' priming and a J-beta primer mix drove a second PCR of about 6 to 12 cycles. Each CDR3 protein gets one entry after TCRdb re-called the 5' RACE reads with MiXCR. The sample consists of 650,000 to 800,000 distinct CDR3 sequences, 45% to 60% of them appearing once.

The V and J genes are TRBV7-9 and TRBJ2-5; 7 bases are a match to TRBD1. Material for sequencing was blood. The clonotype was recovered from an elderly woman in good health. The CDR3 reads CASSPTQGQNQETQYF. The CDR3 DNA sequence: TGTGCCAGCAGCCCTACTCAGGGACAGAACCAAGAGACCCAGTACTTC.